This is a list of T cell receptor beta chains from one sample in a study of blood T cell repertoires in COVID-19. Profiling relied on immunoSEQ multiplex PCR, and the TCRdb table lists in-frame clones only, not all of them. The profile covers 95,000 to 150,000 clones, with roughly 88% appearing a single time and about 4.5% taken by the ten largest. Sequenced: peripheral blood. These receptors were obtained from a man aged 35 to 55 with acute or convalescent COVID-19. Both conserved end residues are part of each CDR3. The D gene is left open where the match is weak.

j_gene: TRBJ2-3; d_gene: -; v_gene: TRBV5-5; CDR3aa: CASSLWSRADTQYF; CDR3nt: TGTGCCAGCAGCTTGTGGTCGAGGGCAGATACGCAGTATTTT
j_gene: TRBJ1-1; d_gene: TRBD1; v_gene: TRBV11-3; CDR3aa: CASSLGTGGHTEAFF; CDR3nt: TGTGCCAGCAGCTTAGGTACAGGGGGACACACTGAAGCTTTCTTT
j_gene: TRBJ1-1; d_gene: TRBD1; v_gene: TRBV5-1; CDR3aa: CASSWGQGTEAFF; CDR3nt: TGCGCCAGCAGCTGGGGACAGGGCACTGAAGCTTTCTTT
j_gene: TRBJ2-6; d_gene: -; v_gene: TRBV19; CDR3aa: CASSIDGDTGANVLTF; CDR3nt: TGTGCCAGTAGTATAGATGGGGACACTGGGGCCAACGTCCTGACTTTC
j_gene: TRBJ1-5; d_gene: -; v_gene: TRBV12-3/TRBV12-4; CDR3aa: CASSSNTNQPQHF; CDR3nt: TGTGCCAGCAGTTCGAACACCAATCAGCCCCAGCATTTT
j_gene: TRBJ2-3; d_gene: TRBD2; v_gene: TRBV11-3; CDR3aa: CASSPDGTSEDTQYF; CDR3nt: TGTGCCAGCAGCCCGGACGGGACTAGCGAAGATACGCAGTATTTT
j_gene: TRBJ1-3; d_gene: -; v_gene: TRBV7-2; CDR3aa: CASSLGVGALGNTIYF; CDR3nt: TGTGCCAGCAGCTTAGGGGTGGGGGCGTTGGGAAACACCATATATTTT
j_gene: TRBJ2-1; d_gene: -; v_gene: TRBV18; CDR3aa: CASSPRLGDYNEQFF; CDR3nt: TGTGCCAGCTCACCACGCCTAGGAGACTACAATGAGCAGTTCTTC
j_gene: TRBJ1-1; d_gene: -; v_gene: TRBV11-2; CDR3aa: CASSLDGVWAAGRNTEAFF; CDR3nt: TGTGCCAGCAGCTTAGATGGGGTTTGGGCGGCGGGGCGGAACACTGAAGCTTTCTTT
j_gene: TRBJ1-2; d_gene: -; v_gene: TRBV27; CDR3aa: CASSLSSTGSNYGYTF; CDR3nt: TGTGCCAGCAGTTTATCCTCGACAGGTAGCAACTATGGCTACACCTTC